This TCR beta chain was sequenced during a study of OX40 agonist ivuxolimab in advanced cancers. This CDR3 has 14 amino acids. In germline, CDR1 is SNHLY, CDR2 FYNNEI. V dropped 7 bases and J dropped 5 bases, with 18 bases sitting between them. Samples were taken at baseline and on day 1 of cycles 4 and 7. The method was immunoSEQ multiplex PCR; TCRdb's version includes in-frame clones alone and lacks a portion of them. The sample has under 100,000 clones, 85% to 90% seen once. The chain is built from TRBV2 and TRBJ2-7; possible D gene TRBD2, 5 bases. This sequence originates from an adult with an advanced solid tumor such as melanoma, head and neck, liver or kidney cancer. Sample: CD4+ or CD8+ T cells sorted from blood, taken in a trial of the OX40 agonist ivuxolimab. CDR3 nucleotide sequence: TGTGCCAGCACCCGAGAGGGAGCTACGGACGAGCAGTACTTC. Translated, it gives CASTREGATDEQYF.